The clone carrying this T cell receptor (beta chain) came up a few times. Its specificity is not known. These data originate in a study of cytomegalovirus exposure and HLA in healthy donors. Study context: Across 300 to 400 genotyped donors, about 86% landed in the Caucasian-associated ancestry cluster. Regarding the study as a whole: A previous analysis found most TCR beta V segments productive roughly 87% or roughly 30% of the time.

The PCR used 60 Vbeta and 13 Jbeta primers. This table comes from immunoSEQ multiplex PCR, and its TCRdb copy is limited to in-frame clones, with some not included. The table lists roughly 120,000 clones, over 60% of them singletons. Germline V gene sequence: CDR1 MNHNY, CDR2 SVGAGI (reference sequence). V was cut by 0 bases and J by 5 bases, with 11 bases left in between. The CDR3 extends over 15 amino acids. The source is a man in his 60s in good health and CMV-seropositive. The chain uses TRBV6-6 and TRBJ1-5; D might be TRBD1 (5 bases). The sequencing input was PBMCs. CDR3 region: CASSYSIPGDQPQHF. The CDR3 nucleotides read TGTGCCAGCAGTTACTCGATCCCGGGGGATCAGCCCCAGCATTTT.